These 16 T cell receptor beta chains came from one sample sequenced in a study of cytomegalovirus exposure and HLA in healthy donors. PCR employed 60 Vbeta and 13 Jbeta primers. The method was immunoSEQ multiplex PCR; TCRdb's version includes in-frame clones alone and lacks a portion of them. The data hold 150,000 to 200,000 clones, with about 80% observed a single time. The sequenced sample consisted of PBMCs. The source of these receptors is a man aged 18-30 years in good health and CMV-seropositive.

This chain links TRBV27 with TRBJ2-2; the D gene is possibly TRBD2 (5 bases). The CDR3 spans 15 residues. Per the germline V gene, CDR1 is MNHEY and CDR2 is SMNVEV (reference sequence). Trimming removed 5 bases from V and 4 bases from J, with 14 bases in between. CDR3 in amino acids: CASSTGGRTTGELFF. In DNA, the CDR3 is TGTGCCAGCAGTACCGGAGGCCGAACCACCGGGGAGCTGTTTTTT.

The DNA for the CDR3 is TGTGCCAGCAGCGCCCGAACTAGTGGGGGCACAGATACGCAGTATTTT. The encoded protein is CASSARTSGGTDTQYF. The genes are TRBV9 and TRBJ2-3; a weak D match, TRBD2 (5 bases). Germline values: CDR1 SGDLS, CDR2 YYNGEE. The length of the CDR3 is 16 residues. The V end lost 3 bases, the J end lost 1 base, and 15 bases lay between the germline ends.

The V gene is TRBV5-6, the J gene TRBJ1-1; D gene ambiguous. Germline CDR1 SGHDT, CDR2 YYEEEE. Trimming stripped 5 bases from V and 1 base from J, with 15 bases between. The CDR3 extends over 15 amino acids. CDR3 residues: CASRMVGGENTEAFF. Written as DNA, the CDR3 is TGTGCCAGCAGGATGGTGGGAGGAGAGAACACTGAAGCTTTCTTT.

The chain links TRBV15 to TRBJ2-5; 8 positions match TRBD2. The CDR3 is made up of 13 amino acids. The ends lost 8 bases at V and 0 bases at J; junction bases unmatched: 2. Looked up from germline, CDR1 is LNHNV and CDR2 is YYDKDF (reference sequence). The CDR3 region is CATERGYQETQYF. The DNA for the CDR3 is TGTGCCACCGAGCGGGGGTACCAAGAGACCCAGTACTTC.

The chain's CDR3 is CASSDYRAAADTQYF. The CDR3 DNA reads as TGTGCCAGCAGTGACTACAGGGCCGCGGCCGATACGCAGTATTTT. The V call is TRBV6-1, the J call TRBJ2-3; TRBD1 is a possible D gene (6 bases). The CDR3 spans 15 residues. CDR1 MNHNS and CDR2 SASEGT come from the germline V gene. The germline V and J ends were trimmed by 3 bases and 6 bases, with 16 bases remaining between them.

This clone showed up just once. The rearrangement links TRBV28 to TRBJ2-3; 11 nucleotides line up with TRBD2. The germline gives CDR1 MDHEN, CDR2 SYDVKM. This CDR3 spans 14 amino acids. The V and J ends lost 6 bases and 5 bases, in that order; junction bases with no gene match: 4. The CDR3 loop is CASSLAGGLDTQYF. The CDR3 DNA sequence: TGTGCCAGCAGCTTAGCGGGAGGGTTAGATACGCAGTATTTT.

This chain links TRBV29-1 with TRBJ2-1, with a possible D match to TRBD2 (5 bases). V shed 6 bases and J shed 7 bases, with 19 bases lying between them. Germline CDR1 is SQVTM and CDR2 is ANQGSEA. The CDR3 is 14 amino acids. Here the CDR3 reads CSVDLAVRVNEQFF. The CDR3 DNA is TGCAGCGTAGATCTAGCAGTGAGGGTGAATGAGCAGTTCTTC.

This chain uses TRBV4-1 with TRBJ2-1, with D maybe TRBD1 (6 bases). CDR1 is MGHRA and CDR2 is YSYEKL in the germline V gene. Trimming left V 4 bases short and J 7 bases short, with 20 bases between. The length of the CDR3 is 16 residues. The CDR3 DNA is TGCGCCAGCAGCCGGTTTGGGGTCACAGGGACAAATGAGCAGTTCTTC. This translates into CASSRFGVTGTNEQFF.

The chain is built from TRBV29-1 and TRBJ1-1, with D hard to call. CDR3 length equals 10 residues. The V and J ends lost 5 bases and 6 bases respectively, with 7 bases between them. Germline lookup yields CDR1 SQVTM and CDR2 ANQGSEA. The CDR3, as DNA: TGCAGCGTTATGGGAGCTGAAGCTTTCTTT. Amino acids: CSVMGAEAFF.

Worth noting for this clone: The CDR3 does not end in the conserved phenylalanine or tryptophan, so this is likely a read error. The J gene is TRBJ1-6, the V gene TRBV10-3, with TRBD1 matching over 7 bases. Germline V lookup: CDR1 ENHRY, CDR2 SYGVKD. V shed 0 bases, J shed 5 bases, and the junction held 13 bases outside the gene matches. CDR3 length: 19 amino acids. Here the CDR3 DNA reads TGTGCCATCAGTGAGTCGAATTACAGGGGAGAGCGGAATAATTCACCCCTCCACCTT. This codes for CAISESNYRGERNNSPLHL.

In the case of this clone: Here the CDR3 omits its conserved ending phenylalanine or tryptophan, so a read error is the likely source. The chain links TRBV30 to TRBJ1-6, with 7 bases identical to TRBD1. Germline CDR1 and CDR2: GTSNPN and SVGIG (reference sequence). V was pared by 5 bases and J by 8 bases, with 9 bases of the junction left unmatched. The CDR3 is 14 residues long. The CDR3 loop reads CAWASGTAHSPLHL. The CDR3 bases are TGTGCCTGGGCTTCCGGGACAGCTCATTCACCCCTCCACCTT.

The chain joins TRBV27 to TRBJ2-7; the D gene is possibly TRBD2 (6 bases). The V gene's germline CDR1 is MNHEY and CDR2 SMNVEV (reference sequence). CDR3 length: 14 residues. Trimming stripped 6 bases from V and 0 bases from J, with 12 bases between. The CDR3 here is CASSRDWSSYEQYF. The CDR3 nucleotides read TGTGCCAGCAGCCGGGACTGGAGCTCCTACGAGCAGTACTTC.

The table lists this clone with a few counts. V gene TRBV4-2 combines with J gene TRBJ2-1; perhaps TRBD2 as D (6 bases). The CDR3 has 16 residues. The ends were cut back, 3 bases at V and 12 bases at J, with 24 bases in the middle. CDR1 and CDR2 from the germline V gene are LGHNA and YNFKEQ. CDR3 region: CASSQLATSPPRRQFF. The CDR3 DNA reads TGTGCCAGCAGCCAGCTAGCCACTAGCCCGCCGAGGCGGCAGTTCTTC.

This rearrangement joins TRBV7-9 to TRBJ1-4, with TRBD1 matching 9 bases. There are 14 residues in the CDR3. Germline CDR1 reads SEHNR; CDR2 reads FQNEAQ (reference sequence). Losses at the gene ends were 7 bases for V and 8 bases for J; bases not matched to a gene: 8. The CDR3 reads CASTPGTGTEKLFF. CDR3 bases: TGTGCCAGCACCCCCGGGACAGGGACCGAAAAACTGTTTTTT.

The chain links TRBV5-4 to TRBJ2-5; no clear D. With the DNA end fitting TRBJ2-7 better, the J assignment may be wrong. CDR1 and CDR2 (germline): SGHNT, YYREEE (reference sequence). The CDR3 has 15 amino acids. CDR3 bases: TGTGCCAGCAGCTTGTATGCGGCGGCCGGCTACGAGCAGTACTTC. This gives the protein CASSLYAAAGYEQYF.

This rearrangement joins TRBV27 to TRBJ1-5; 12 bases are a match to TRBD1. This CDR3 is built from 19 residues. V lost 5 bases to trimming and J lost 2 bases; unmatched junction nucleotides: 13. CDR1 MNHEY and CDR2 SMNVEV come from the germline V gene (reference sequence). CDR3 region: CASSPQPGQGARGNQPQHF. The CDR3 DNA follows: TGTGCCAGCAGTCCCCAACCGGGACAGGGGGCGCGTGGCAATCAGCCCCAGCATTTT.